Each of the 17 T cell receptor beta chains below was sequenced from the same sample in a study of blood T cell repertoires in COVID-19. The protocol was immunoSEQ multiplex PCR, while the TCRdb copy is restricted to in-frame clones and leaves out a portion. The sample records more than 110,000 clones, 75% to 90% being singletons. The sample was PBMCs or T cells enriched from blood (not recorded which). All receptors come from a man between 50 and 59 years old who had recovered from COVID-19.

This chain's CDR3 is CASRVAGIKDGYTF. CDR3 bases: TGTGCCAGCAGGGTCGCGGGGATCAAAGATGGCTACACCTTC. The chain couples TRBV6-5 to TRBJ1-2; D is unresolved. The CDR3 is made up of 14 amino acids. The germline V gene encodes CDR1 MNHEY and CDR2 SVGAGI. V shed 6 bases and J shed 6 bases, with 17 bases lying between them.

This chain links TRBV30 with TRBJ2-1, with D perhaps being TRBD1 or TRBD2 (5 bases each). The V gene's germline CDR1 is GTSNPN and CDR2 SVGIG (reference sequence). The CDR3 extends over 16 amino acids. CDR3 coding DNA: TGTGCTTGGGAGCCCCGGAACAGGATCACCTACAATGAGCAGTTCTTC. Its translation is CAWEPRNRITYNEQFF.

As DNA, the CDR3 is TGCGCCAGCAGCCAAGAATCCACAGTCTATGGCTACACCTTC. It specifies CASSQESTVYGYTF. V is TRBV4-1 and J is TRBJ1-2; D uncertain. Per germline, CDR1 MGHRA and CDR2 YSYEKL. With 0 bases removed from V and 4 bases from J, the gap between germline ends came to 9 bases. The CDR3 is 14 residues long.

The chain carries TRBV4-3 and TRBJ2-5, with a weak D call TRBD1 (6 bases). The germline V gene encodes CDR1 LGHNA and CDR2 YSLEER. V lost 3 bases and J lost 1, with 9 bases in between. There are 14 residues in the CDR3. The CDR3 bases are TGCGCCAGCAGCCAGGGACACCGCCAAGAGACCCAGTACTTC. Protein: CASSQGHRQETQYF.

This rearrangement joins TRBV3-1 (or the pseudogene TRBV3-2) to TRBJ1-2, with 8 bases fitting TRBD1. The trim removed 3 bases at V and 5 bases at J, leaving 5 bases unmatched. CDR3 length equals 14 residues. Germline V gene sequence: CDR1 LGHDT, CDR2 YNNKEL (reference sequence). CDR3 sequence reads: CASSQPGQVYGYTF. The CDR3 DNA reads TGTGCCAGCAGCCAGCCGGGACAGGTGTATGGCTACACCTTC.

This chain links TRBV19 with TRBJ2-5, with 10 bases fitting TRBD2. The trim removed 10 bases at V and 1 base at J, leaving 6 bases unmatched. Per germline, CDR1 LNHDA and CDR2 SQIVND (reference sequence). There are 14 residues in the CDR3. CDR3 amino acids: CATRRTSGQETQYF. The CDR3 nucleotides are TGTGCCACCCGCCGGACTAGCGGCCAAGAGACCCAGTACTTC.

This sequence joins TRBV5-1 and TRBJ1-6, with D perhaps matching TRBD1 (5 bases). Germline CDR1 and CDR2: SGHRS and YFSETQ. The germline V and J ends were trimmed by 4 bases and 0 bases, with 14 bases remaining between them. This CDR3 is built from 17 residues. The chain's CDR3 is CASSLTGTSSYNSPLHF. As DNA, the CDR3 is TGCGCCAGCAGCCTAACAGGTACCAGCTCCTATAATTCACCCCTCCACTTT.

The chain combines TRBV28 with TRBJ1-6; 9 nucleotides match TRBD1. From germline, CDR1 is MDHEN and CDR2 SYDVKM. The CDR3 spans 13 residues. Losses at the gene ends were 6 bases for V and 13 bases for J; bases not matched to a gene: 7. The CDR3 sequence: CASRGQGSTPLHF. In DNA form, the CDR3 reads TGTGCCAGCAGGGGACAGGGCTCAACCCCCCTCCACTTT.

The V gene is TRBV28, the J gene TRBJ2-7; 9 bases are shared with TRBD1. The CDR3 covers 17 residues. J gave up 4 bases and V 4 bases, and 14 bases lay outside the gene matches. CDR1 and CDR2 (germline): MDHEN, SYDVKM. The DNA of the CDR3 is TGTGCCAGCAGTTCACGTACAGGGGGCTCGGCCAATTACGAGCAGTACGTC. Its translation: CASSSRTGGSANYEQYV.

V and J are TRBV6-2 or TRBV6-3 and TRBJ2-7; 7 bases map to TRBD1. The germline V gene encodes CDR1 MNHEY and CDR2 SVGEGT. The ends lost 0 bases at V and 5 bases at J; junction bases unmatched: 10. The CDR3 extends over 16 amino acids. The CDR3 loop reads CASSYSVSGGYDEQYF. CDR3 nucleotides: TGTGCCAGCAGTTACTCGGTGTCAGGGGGTTACGACGAGCAGTACTTC.

This chain connects TRBV6-2 or TRBV6-3 to TRBJ2-3; tentative D call: TRBD2 (6 bases). This CDR3 has 15 residues. Per germline, CDR1 MNHEY and CDR2 SVGEGT. The ends were cut back, 3 bases at V and 0 bases at J, with 10 bases in the middle. CDR3 DNA: TGTGCCAGCAGTTATCAGAGCGGGAGCACAGATACGCAGTATTTT. Translating gives CASSYQSGSTDTQYF.

The rearrangement joins TRBV19 to TRBJ1-4, with no clear D. The CDR3 totals 15 residues. Germline V gives CDR1 LNHDA, CDR2 SQIVND (reference sequence). The germline V and J ends were trimmed by 5 bases and 0 bases, with 10 bases remaining between them. The CDR3: CASSVAGPTNEKLFF. The CDR3, as DNA: TGTGCCAGTAGTGTCGCCGGTCCAACTAATGAAAAACTGTTTTTT.

This CDR3 reads CASRTTGSVMGLFF. CDR3 DNA: TGTGCCAGCAGGACGACAGGGTCTGTGATGGGGCTGTTTTTT. The chain joins TRBV28 to TRBJ1-4; the match to TRBD1 covers 7 bases. Germline V gene lookup returns CDR1 MDHEN and CDR2 SYDVKM. Trimming removed 6 bases from V and 14 bases from J; junction bases left unmatched: 15. The CDR3 consists of 14 residues.

V and J are TRBV7-3 and TRBJ1-5; possibly TRBD1 for D (6 bases). Germline CDR1 SGHTA, CDR2 FQGTGA. CDR3 size: 15 residues. V lost 3 bases and J 6 bases, leaving 15 bases between the germline ends. This CDR3 reads CASSFLGGLGQPQHF. In DNA, the CDR3 is TGTGCCAGCAGCTTTCTCGGGGGGCTGGGTCAGCCCCAGCATTTT.

The V call is TRBV7-3, the J call TRBJ1-1; D is perhaps TRBD1 (6 bases). Trimming shortened V by 0 bases and J by 1 base, and 9 bases separated the two germline ends. From germline, CDR1 is SGHTA and CDR2 FQGTGA. The CDR3 runs to 15 residues. CDR3 protein: CASSLTPRGNTEAFF. CDR3 sequence (DNA): TGTGCCAGCAGCTTAACCCCCAGGGGGAACACTGAAGCTTTCTTT.

A few counts support this clone. The chain recombines TRBV6-5 with TRBJ1-3; D is unresolved. Trimming took off 2 bases at V and 2 bases at J, with 10 bases between the two ends. The CDR3 sequence is 15 residues long. Germline V CDR1 and CDR2: MNHEY, SVGAGI. As DNA, the CDR3 is TGTGCCAGCAGTTACGACGGGAGTACTGGAAACACCATATATTTT. It yields the protein CASSYDGSTGNTIYF.

The V call is TRBV28, the J call TRBJ1-2, with 7 bases fitting TRBD1. Trimming at V came to 1 base and at J to 2 bases, leaving 13 bases not matched to a gene. The CDR3 covers 18 residues. Germline V lookup: CDR1 MDHEN, CDR2 SYDVKM. The CDR3 is CASSLFSLSAGGNYGYTF. CDR3 DNA sequence: TGTGCCAGCAGTTTATTTTCCCTATCGGCAGGGGGGAACTATGGCTACACCTTC.